The clone carrying this TCR beta chain has a count of ten or more. Antigen specificity is unknown. This sample is drawn from a study of T cells after yellow fever vaccination. Study details: It was SMART-Seq v4 Ultra Low Input that prepared the fractions with low cell numbers.

MiXCR, applied by TCRdb to the 5' RACE reads, yields one record per CDR3 protein. The profile shows 100,000 to 150,000 distinct CDR3 sequences, 7.4% of them singletons. CDR1 is SGHTA and CDR2 is FQGNSA in the germline V gene. CDR3 length equals 13 residues. Trimming removed 5 bases at V and 4 bases at J, with 9 bases between. Study results and limitations: Clonotype sharing between CD4 and CD8 compartments was small. Subsequent to the booster, the majority of primary-vaccination clones reappeared (around 95% CD4, approximately 90% CD8).

The clonotype comes from a man between 18 and 35 years old who received the YFV17D yellow fever vaccine. The material sequenced was CD4+ T cells sorted from PBMCs, taken less than 11 days after the first yellow fever vaccination. The chain employs TRBV7-2 and TRBJ2-1; tentative D call: TRBD1 (6 bases). DNA for the CDR3: TGTGCCAGCAGCCGGACAGAGTACAATGAGCAGTTCTTC. This translates into CASSRTEYNEQFF.